This TCR beta chain was observed in a study of blood T cell repertoires in COVID-19. As for the study in general: Samples representing acute and convalescent COVID-19 were sourced from the United States, Italy and Spain. PBMCs, B-cell-depleted T cells, or T cells were the source of the cDNA or gDNA that made up the material.

In the original analysis: Amplification from reference gene primers served as the basis for estimated nucleated cell counts. TCRdb keeps only in-frame clones here, not all; method: immunoSEQ multiplex PCR. V, J and clone size derive from that table, while D and trimming were established from the DNA sequence. The repertoire consists of approximately 100,000 clones, with 85% to 90% occurring once and the leading ten covering 4% to 6%. Germline V gives CDR1 SGHRS, CDR2 YFSETQ. The CDR3 spans 14 residues. Losses at the gene ends were 5 bases for V and 4 bases for J; bases not matched to a gene: 3. The genes are TRBV5-1 and TRBJ2-1; 10 bases match TRBD2. Sequenced material: peripheral blood. The origin of this receptor is a human donor in a cohort sampled during active COVID-19. The CDR3 is CASRLAGGYNEQFF. Written as DNA, the CDR3 is TGCGCCAGCAGATTAGCGGGAGGATACAATGAGCAGTTCTTC.